What follows describes a single T cell receptor (beta chain). Its specificity is not known. The sample is drawn from a study of T cell repertoires in cytomegalovirus infection. The study's findings and limits: Predominance within the ex vivo response was attributable to HLA-C-restricted CMV-specific TCR beta clonotypes.

Per germline, CDR1 LNHNV and CDR2 YYDKDF (reference sequence). With 3 bases removed from V and 4 bases from J, the gap between germline ends came to 13 bases. This CDR3 region has 16 residues. TCRdb processed the reads anew with MiXCR; each CDR3 protein has one entry. This sample yields over 100,000 distinct CDR3 sequences, of which around 10% are seen a single time; approximately 33% belongs to the top ten. This TCR derives from a human donor in good health (CMV status not recorded). Some clones in this sample may be carry-over from other donors' samples. What was sequenced was PBMCs, sequenced either directly or after in vitro stimulation (not recorded which). The chain employs TRBV15 and TRBJ2-6; no definite D call. Written as DNA, the CDR3 is TGTGCCACCAGCAGGGGAATTCCCAGCGGGGCCAACGTCCTGACTTTC. This gives the protein CATSRGIPSGANVLTF.